These 2 T cell receptor beta chains share one sample of origin, sequenced in a study of OX40 agonist ivuxolimab in advanced cancers. Sequenced by immunoSEQ multiplex PCR; TCRdb stores in-frame clones only, minus some. The table records more than 100,000 clones, 80% to 90% of them present only once. Sample: CD4+ or CD8+ T cells sorted from blood, taken in a trial of the OX40 agonist ivuxolimab. The source is an adult with an advanced solid tumor such as melanoma, head and neck, liver or kidney cancer.

The V call is TRBV7-2, the J call TRBJ2-7; D not certain. This CDR3 is built from 15 residues. V lost 5 bases to trimming and J lost 3 bases, with 17 bases between them. Germline V lookup: CDR1 SGHTA, CDR2 FQGNSA. In DNA form, the CDR3 reads TGTGCCAGCAGCCACCCGGATAAGCCCCACTACGAGCAGTACTTC. Its translation is CASSHPDKPHYEQYF.

The chain recombines TRBV7-3 with TRBJ2-2, with TRBD2 identical over 13 bases. The CDR3 extends over 16 amino acids. The germline gives CDR1 SGHTA, CDR2 FQGTGA. Germline trimming cut 4 bases from V and 6 bases from J; bases unmatched to any gene: 5. The CDR3 nucleotides read TGTGCCAGCAGCTCAGCGGGACTAGCGGGGTCCGGGGAGCTGTTTTTT. Encoded protein: CASSSAGLAGSGELFF. The full variable domain, its missing parts supplied by reference TRBV7-3 and TRBJ2-2, is GAGVSQTPSNKVTEKGKYVELRCDPISGHTALYWYRQSLGQGPEFLIYFQGTGAADDSGLPNDRFFAVRPEGSVSTLKIQRTERGDSAVYLCASSSAGLAGSGELFFGEGSRLTVL.